This TCR beta chain was retrieved from a study of shared clonotypes between healthy human individuals. Generated by immunoSEQ multiplex PCR, the TCRdb table keeps only in-frame clones and is missing some. The table lists 2 million to 2.5 million clones, almost 96% of them singletons, with around 0.13% in the top ten. The V segment lost 5 bases and the J segment 0 bases; nucleotides outside the gene matches: 6. The CDR3 is made up of 15 amino acids. The germline CDR1 and CDR2 sequences are SGDLS and YYNGEE. Sequenced sample: naive CD4+ T cells sorted from blood. Subset indicated: CD45RA+ positively selected. The source is a man between 18 and 35 years old in good health. The V and J genes are TRBV9 and TRBJ1-2; 8 bases match TRBD1. CDR3 in amino acids: CASSRGTGANYGYTF. As DNA, the CDR3 is TGTGCCAGCAGTCGGGGGACAGGAGCTAACTATGGCTACACCTTC.